This T cell receptor beta chain was obtained from a study of cytomegalovirus exposure and HLA in healthy donors. The PCR employed 60 Vbeta primers together with 13 Jbeta primers. Libraries were prepared by immunoSEQ multiplex PCR; TCRdb keeps only in-frame clonotypes and omits some of them. The record lists around 140,000 clones, of which the ten most abundant hold 0.96%. V dropped 3 bases and J dropped 11; count of bases not matched to a gene: 7. Germline-derived CDR1 and CDR2 are GTSNPN and SVGIG (reference sequence). The CDR3 covers 13 residues. This rearrangement joins TRBV30 to TRBJ2-1, with 10 bases matching TRBD2. Sample: PBMCs. The source of this sequence is a male donor in good health and CMV-seronegative. CDR3 in DNA: TGTGCCTGGAGAGGGCTAGCGGGGGCAAAGCAGTTCTTC. Translation gives CAWRGLAGAKQFF.